Reported below is one T cell receptor (beta chain). Its specific antigen is unknown. No qualities accompany the bases; no much larger clone lies one base away. Trimming at the junction amounts to 0 bases on V and 6 bases on J, and the germline ends lie 21 bases apart. CDR1 and CDR2 are drawn from the germline V gene: SGHRS, YFSETQ. The CDR3 runs 17 residues from the cysteine to the phenylalanine. The entry retains the CDR3 DNA only, 51 bases that are in frame from base 1. The data are from a study of blood T cells in healthy people across ages (dated by TCRdb to the mid-2010s). Regarding the study in general: In model experiments, template switching captured roughly one uniquely barcoded TCR beta cDNA molecule for every two T cells. To avoid experimental bias, donors of different ages were distributed randomly across sequencing lanes. Using the same blood draw, the study looked at two additional independent replicas of 1 million unique cDNA reads for two donors, one aged 18 to 30 and the other aged 80 or older. Using deep sequencing normalized with unique cDNA molecular identifiers, the study measured how TCR beta repertoire diversity changes with age. The donors were split into four age groups: young (average around 16 years), middle-aged (about 40), aged (more than 60) and long-lived (approximately 89).

Systemically healthy Caucasian individuals from Russia, some 40 in total and aged roughly 6 to 100 years, were included as donors. Ten milliliters of peripheral blood were drawn from each donor into EDTA-treated Vacutainer tubes. Ficoll-Paque density-gradient centrifugation was used to isolate PBMCs, with at least 7 million per sample. Trizol reagent was used to extract total RNA from PBMCs, with at least 6 micrograms per sample. Naive CD45RAhigh/CD27high T cell percentages were measured by flow cytometry on a PBMC aliquot from every donor. Preparation of the library involved 5' RACE. Sequencing was carried out with an Illumina HiSeq 2500. A second PCR of roughly 7 to 11 cycles was performed with a sample-barcoded 5' primer and a J-beta primer mix. Each TCR beta cDNA molecule received a unique molecular identifier from a template-switch 5' adaptor carrying 12 random nucleotides. At least 2.5 million CDR3-containing paired-end reads were obtained from each sample. All of the RNA was converted into first-strand cDNA using the Mint cDNA synthesis kit, with a TRBC-specific oligonucleotide serving as the primer. Following uracil-DNA glycosylase treatment, all cDNA underwent a first 18-cycle PCR with the universal primers M1SS and BC2_uni_R. Per the source publication's procedure: For normalization, 1 million high-quality reads were randomly selected from each sample, with every read carrying a distinct molecular identifier. Instead of being binned into consensus sequences, reads with shared molecular identifiers were discarded. MiTCR, set to a Q25 quality threshold and the strictest error-elimination algorithm, was used for CDR3 identification, clonotype clustering and error correction. A nonparametric unseen species model using Euler transformation provided a lower-bound estimate of total TCR beta diversity. TCRdb reanalyzed the raw reads on its own, using fastp at Q25 for trimming and MiXCR for clone calling, and kept in-frame beta chains. Each record represents a unique CDR3 protein, reported with the most common genes and DNA among its rows. These V and J calls rely on TCRdb rather than the paper's analysis. The sample table records 1.4 million to 1.5 million distinct CDR3 sequences; 42% of these occur just once. The top ten hold roughly 7.9% of the sample.

Results the study describes overall, beyond this receptor: Compared with the aged group, the long-lived group had more naive CD4+ T cells, fewer expanded clones and increased TCR diversity, suggesting age selection. Since profiling was done on bulk unsorted PBMCs, naive and antigen-experienced compartments could not be conclusively compared. As age increased, observed TCR beta diversity per million T cells dropped in a roughly linear way, and a significant reduction was already evident by age 40. Because the CMV infection status of the donors was unknown, age-related changes in expanded clonotypes may potentially have been confounded. Estimates of total diversity based on one million sequenced T cells were considered lower bounds and underestimates. The percentage of naive T cells measured by flow cytometry correlated strongly with observed TCR beta diversity.

The V and J genes are TRBV5-1 and TRBJ1-2; no D segment can be confidently identified. The receptor was isolated from a woman aged 18-29 years in good health. Sequenced: blood. The DNA sequence follows: TGCGCCAGCAGCTTGGAAGGCAGCACCCTAACTATTGATGGCTACACCTTC. This is translated as CASSLEGSTLTIDGYTF. Beyond the CDR3, the reference TRBV5-1 and TRBJ1-2 genes provide the residues; the full variable domain reads: KAGVTQTPRYLIKTRGQQVTLSCSPISGHRSVSWYQQTPGQGLQFLFEYFSETQRNKGNFPGRFSGRQFSNSRSEMNVSTLELGDSALYLCASSLEGSTLTIDGYTFGSGTRLTVV.